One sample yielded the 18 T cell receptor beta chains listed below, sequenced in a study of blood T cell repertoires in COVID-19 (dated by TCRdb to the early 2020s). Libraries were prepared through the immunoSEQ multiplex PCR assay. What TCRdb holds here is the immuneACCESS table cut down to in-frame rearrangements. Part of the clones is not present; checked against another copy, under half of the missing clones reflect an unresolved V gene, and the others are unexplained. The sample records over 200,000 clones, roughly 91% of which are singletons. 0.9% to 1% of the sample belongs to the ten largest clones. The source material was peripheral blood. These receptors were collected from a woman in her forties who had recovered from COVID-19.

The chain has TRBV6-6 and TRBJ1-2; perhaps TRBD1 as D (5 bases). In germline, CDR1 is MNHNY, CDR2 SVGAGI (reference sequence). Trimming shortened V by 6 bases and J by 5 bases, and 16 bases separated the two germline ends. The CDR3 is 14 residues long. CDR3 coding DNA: TGTGCCAGCAGCCAGCCCGGGGAGGGGTATGGCTACACCTTC. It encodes CASSQPGEGYGYTF.

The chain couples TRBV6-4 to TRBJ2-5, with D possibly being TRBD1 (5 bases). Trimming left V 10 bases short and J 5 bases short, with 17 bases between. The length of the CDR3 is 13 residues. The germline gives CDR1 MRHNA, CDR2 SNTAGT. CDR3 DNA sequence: TGTGCCATCGGGTCTGGGGCGAAGGAGACCCAGTACTTC. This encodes CAIGSGAKETQYF.

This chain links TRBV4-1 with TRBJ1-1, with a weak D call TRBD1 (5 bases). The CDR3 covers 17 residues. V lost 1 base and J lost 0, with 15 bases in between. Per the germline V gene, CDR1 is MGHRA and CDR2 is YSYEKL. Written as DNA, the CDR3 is TGCGCCAGCAGCCAAGTGGTACAGGCGCCCATGAACACTGAAGCTTTCTTT. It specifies CASSQVVQAPMNTEAFF.

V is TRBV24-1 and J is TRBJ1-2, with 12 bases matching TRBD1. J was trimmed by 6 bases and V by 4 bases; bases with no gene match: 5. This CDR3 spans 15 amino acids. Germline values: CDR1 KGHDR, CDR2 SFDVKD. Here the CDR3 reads CATSDRDRGPDGYTF. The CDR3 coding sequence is TGTGCCACCAGTGACCGGGACAGGGGGCCGGATGGCTACACCTTC.

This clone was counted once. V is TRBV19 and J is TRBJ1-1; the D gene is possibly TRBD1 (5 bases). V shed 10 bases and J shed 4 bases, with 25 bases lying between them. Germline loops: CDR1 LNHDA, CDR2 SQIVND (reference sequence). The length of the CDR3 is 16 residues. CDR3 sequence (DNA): TGTGCCACGGGCAACCAACGTCGGGGCGGGGGCACTGAAGCTTTCTTT. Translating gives CATGNQRRGGGTEAFF.

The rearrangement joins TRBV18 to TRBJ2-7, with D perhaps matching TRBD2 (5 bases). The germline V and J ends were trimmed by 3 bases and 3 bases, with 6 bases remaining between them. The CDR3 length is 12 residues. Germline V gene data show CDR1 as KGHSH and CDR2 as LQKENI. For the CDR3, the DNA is TGTGCCAGCTCACCGGGAGACTACGAGCAGTACTTC. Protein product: CASSPGDYEQYF.

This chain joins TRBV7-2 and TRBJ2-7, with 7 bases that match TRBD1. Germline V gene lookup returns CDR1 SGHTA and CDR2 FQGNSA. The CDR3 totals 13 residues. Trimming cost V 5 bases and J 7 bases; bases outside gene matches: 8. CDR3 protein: CASSPQQGWEQYV. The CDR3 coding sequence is TGTGCCAGCAGCCCCCAACAGGGGTGGGAGCAGTACGTC.

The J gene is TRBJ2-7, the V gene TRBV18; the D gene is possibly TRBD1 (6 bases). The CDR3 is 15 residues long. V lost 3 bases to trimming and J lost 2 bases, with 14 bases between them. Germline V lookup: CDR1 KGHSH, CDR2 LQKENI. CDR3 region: CASSPLGATTYEQYV. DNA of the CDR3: TGTGCCAGCTCACCTTTGGGGGCAACTACCTACGAGCAGTACGTC.

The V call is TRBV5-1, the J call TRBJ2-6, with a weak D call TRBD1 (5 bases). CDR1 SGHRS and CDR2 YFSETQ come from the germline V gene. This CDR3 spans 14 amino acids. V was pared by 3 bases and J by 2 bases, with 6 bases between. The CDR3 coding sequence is TGCGCCAGCAGCTCGGACACTGGGGCCAACGTCCTGACTTTC. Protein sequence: CASSSDTGANVLTF.

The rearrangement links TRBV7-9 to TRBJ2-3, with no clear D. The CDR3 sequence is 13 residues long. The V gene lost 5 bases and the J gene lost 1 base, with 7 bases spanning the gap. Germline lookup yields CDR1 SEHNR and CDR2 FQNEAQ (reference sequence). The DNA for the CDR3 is TGTGCCAGCAGCCCATCGGGCACAGATACGCAGTATTTT. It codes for CASSPSGTDTQYF.

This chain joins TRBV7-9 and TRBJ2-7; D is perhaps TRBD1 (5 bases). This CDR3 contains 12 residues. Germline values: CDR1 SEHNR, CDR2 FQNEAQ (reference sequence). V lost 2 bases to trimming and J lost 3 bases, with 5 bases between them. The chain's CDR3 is CASSLRGYEQYF. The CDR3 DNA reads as TGTGCCAGCAGCTTAAGGGGCTACGAGCAGTACTTC.

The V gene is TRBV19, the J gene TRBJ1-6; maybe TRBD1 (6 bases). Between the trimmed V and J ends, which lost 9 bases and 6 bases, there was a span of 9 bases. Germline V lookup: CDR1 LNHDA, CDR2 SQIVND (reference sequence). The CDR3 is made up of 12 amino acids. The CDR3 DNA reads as TGTGCCAGCAGGGGTGGTAATTCACCCCTCCACTTT. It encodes CASRGGNSPLHF. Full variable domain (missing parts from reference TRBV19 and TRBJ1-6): DGGITQSPKYLFRKEGQNVTLSCEQNLNHDAMYWYRQDPGQGLRLIYYSQIVNDFQKGDIAEGYSVSREKKESFPLTVTSAQKNPTAFYLCASRGGNSPLHFGNGTRLTVT.

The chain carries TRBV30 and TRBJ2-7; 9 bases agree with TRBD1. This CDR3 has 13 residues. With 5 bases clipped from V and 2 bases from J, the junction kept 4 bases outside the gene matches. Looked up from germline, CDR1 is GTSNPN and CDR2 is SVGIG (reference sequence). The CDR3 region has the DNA TGTGCCTGGGACAGGGGGTCCCCCTACGAGCAGTACTTC. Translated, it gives CAWDRGSPYEQYF.

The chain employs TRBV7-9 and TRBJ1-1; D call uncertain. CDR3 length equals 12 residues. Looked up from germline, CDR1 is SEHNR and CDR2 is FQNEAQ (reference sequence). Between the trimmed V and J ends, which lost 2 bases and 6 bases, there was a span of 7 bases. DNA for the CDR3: TGTGCCAGCAGCTTACCCCCCGCTGAAGCTTTCTTT. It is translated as CASSLPPAEAFF.

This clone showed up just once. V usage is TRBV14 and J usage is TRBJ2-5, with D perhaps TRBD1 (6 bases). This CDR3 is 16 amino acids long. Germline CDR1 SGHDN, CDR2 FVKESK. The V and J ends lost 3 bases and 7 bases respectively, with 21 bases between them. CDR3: CASSQSRGVVVGTQYF. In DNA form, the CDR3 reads TGTGCCAGCAGCCAGTCCAGGGGAGTGGTTGTCGGGACCCAGTACTTC.

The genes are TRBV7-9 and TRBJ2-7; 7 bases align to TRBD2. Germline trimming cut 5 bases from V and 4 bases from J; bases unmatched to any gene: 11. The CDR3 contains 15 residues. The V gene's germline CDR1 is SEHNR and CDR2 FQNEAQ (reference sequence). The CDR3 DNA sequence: TGTGCCAGCAGCCCCCCAGAGCGGGGAAAATACGAGCAGTACTTC. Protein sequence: CASSPPERGKYEQYF. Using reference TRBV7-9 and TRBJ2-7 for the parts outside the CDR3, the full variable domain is DTGVSQNPRHKITKRGQNVTFRCDPISEHNRLYWYRQTLGQGPEFLTYFQNEAQLEKSRLLSDRFSAERPKGSFSTLEIQRTEQGDSAMYLCASSPPERGKYEQYFGPGTRLTVT.

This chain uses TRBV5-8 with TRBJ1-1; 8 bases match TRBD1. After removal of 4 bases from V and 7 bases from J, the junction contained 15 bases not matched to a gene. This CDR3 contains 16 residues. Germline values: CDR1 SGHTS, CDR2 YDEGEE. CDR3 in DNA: TGTGCCAGCAGCCGTGGGGGCAGGGGGCCACCCGTTGAAGCTTTCTTT. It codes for CASSRGGRGPPVEAFF.

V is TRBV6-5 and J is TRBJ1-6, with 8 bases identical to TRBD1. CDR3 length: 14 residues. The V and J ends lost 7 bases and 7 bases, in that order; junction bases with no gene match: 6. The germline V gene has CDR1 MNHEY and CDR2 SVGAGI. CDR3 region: CASKYRGENSPLHF. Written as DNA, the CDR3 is TGTGCCAGCAAGTACAGGGGGGAGAATTCACCCCTCCACTTT.